The next 21 T cell receptor beta chains were all read from a single sample in a study of T cells in Graves' hyperthyroidism and ophthalmopathy. Amplified TCR beta CDR3 regions derived from RNA transcripts. First-round RT-PCR of the TCR CDR3 relied on the HTBI primer set. MiXCR, run by TCRdb on the multiplex PCR reads, gives a single entry per CDR3 protein. The sample yields about 600,000 distinct CDR3 sequences, 11% to 15% seen once. The sequenced material came from blood. These receptors were obtained from a young woman with Graves' ophthalmopathy.

The rearrangement links TRBV25-1 to TRBJ2-7, with 7 bases lining up with TRBD1. The CDR3 consists of 13 residues. V trimming: 7 bases; J trimming: 2 bases; junction bases outside the gene matches: 5. The germline CDR1 and CDR2 sequences are MGHDK and SYGVNS. Written as DNA, the CDR3 is TGTGCCAGCACAGGGACAGATACCTACGAGCAGTACTTC. Translated: CASTGTDTYEQYF.

Remarks on this clonotype: Being one base from a much bigger clone, this may be a read error. This rearrangement joins TRBV6-2 or TRBV6-3 to TRBJ2-3; a weak D match, TRBD2 (6 bases). V was clipped by 4 bases and J by 0 bases, with 14 bases between them. Germline loops: CDR1 MNHEY, CDR2 SVGEGT. CDR3 size: 16 residues. CDR3 region: CASSSLVAVSTDTQYF. The CDR3 bases are TGTGCCAGCAGTTCTTTAGTAGCGGTTAGCACAGATACGCAGTATTTT.

This clonotype was seen repeatedly, ten times or more. The chain couples TRBV27 to TRBJ2-1, with D unclear. Trimming left V 5 bases short and J 5 bases short, with 13 bases between. CDR1 is MNHEY and CDR2 is SMNVEV in the germline V gene (reference sequence). This CDR3 has 14 amino acids. The DNA of the CDR3 is TGTGCCAGCAGTCCAGTTCACAGACACAATGAGCAGTTCTTC. This sequence encodes CASSPVHRHNEQFF.

This clonotype was detected many times. V gene TRBV10-3 combines with J gene TRBJ1-5; 8 bases agree with TRBD1. CDR3 length: 14 amino acids. Germline loops: CDR1 ENHRY, CDR2 SYGVKD. V shed 0 bases and J 6 bases; nucleotides not matched to a gene: 1. The DNA for the CDR3 is TGTGCCATCAGTGAGTCCACAGGGGGTCAGCCCCAGCATTTT. This codes for CAISESTGGQPQHF.

This clonotype was seen repeatedly, ten times or more. The chain combines TRBV24-1 with TRBJ2-3; unclear D gene. The length of the CDR3 is 16 residues. Germline V gives CDR1 KGHDR, CDR2 SFDVKD. Trimming stripped 3 bases from V and 6 bases from J, with 18 bases between. The CDR3 bases are TGTGCCACCAGTGATAAAGACGATAACGGCCGGGATACGCAGTATTTT. This encodes CATSDKDDNGRDTQYF.

A few counts support this clonotype. An end of the junction does not agree with germline; a read error may underlie this. The chain carries TRBV27 and TRBJ2-5; weak D call: TRBD1 (5 bases). The CDR3 runs 15 residues. CDR1 is MNHEY, CDR2 SMNVEV, per germline (reference sequence). The CDR3 sequence: CASSLGQGNQETQYF. CDR3 nucleotides: TGTGCCAGCAGTTTAGGGCAGGGAAACCAGGAGACCCAGTACTTC.

At least ten counts were recorded for this clonotype. This chain uses TRBV20-1 with TRBJ2-1, with 10 bases aligning to TRBD2. The CDR3 runs to 16 residues. The V gene's germline CDR1 is DFQATT and CDR2 SNEGSKA (reference sequence). V was clipped by 3 bases and J by 3 bases; unmatched bases: 8. CDR3 nucleotides: TGCAGTGCTAGGCGAACCCGACTAGCGGGCTACAATGAGCAGTTCTTC. Translating it yields CSARRTRLAGYNEQFF.

The chain carries TRBV19 and TRBJ2-7; D not resolved. The CDR3 covers 14 residues. Trimming pared 10 bases from V and 1 base from J, leaving 17 bases between. Germline V gene sequence: CDR1 LNHDA, CDR2 SQIVND (reference sequence). The CDR3 DNA is TGTGCCACCAGCTCGGTTGCGGTATCCTACGAGCAGTACTTC. Its protein is CATSSVAVSYEQYF.

This clonotype was counted between two and nine times. The CDR3 loop reads CASSQIIRDREAYGYTF. The CDR3 DNA is TGTGCCAGCAGCCAAATCATCCGGGACAGAGAGGCTTATGGCTACACCTTC. The chain links TRBV11-2 to TRBJ1-2, with TRBD1 identical over 7 bases. Germline loops: CDR1 SGHAT, CDR2 FQNNGV. The length of the CDR3 is 17 residues. The junction had 17 bases not matched to a gene; V was cut back by 5 bases and J by 5 bases.

This clonotype appeared many times. This chain uses TRBV14 with TRBJ2-1; 7 bases are shared with TRBD2. J was trimmed by 4 bases and V by 4 bases; bases with no gene match: 7. From germline, CDR1 is SGHDN and CDR2 FVKESK. This CDR3 is built from 15 residues. The CDR3 region has the DNA TGTGCCAGCAGCCGCCGGGACTACACTTACAATGAGCAGTTCTTC. This gives the protein CASSRRDYTYNEQFF. The full variable domain, in which reference TRBV14 and TRBJ2-1 provide the parts outside the CDR3, is EAGVTQFPSHSVIEKGQTVTLRCDPISGHDNLYWYRRVMGKEIKFLLHFVKESKQDESGMPNNRFLAERTGGTYSTLKVQPAELEDSGVYFCASSRRDYTYNEQFFGPGTRLTVL.

This clonotype was observed at least ten times. The chain combines TRBV29-1 with TRBJ1-1; D is possibly TRBD1 (5 bases). The CDR3 runs 15 residues. Germline assignment: CDR1 SQVTM and CDR2 ANQGSEA. The germline V and J ends were trimmed by 3 bases and 5 bases, with 19 bases remaining between them. This chain's CDR3 is CSVEGRLNVVTEAFF. In nucleotides, the CDR3 is TGCAGCGTTGAGGGACGCCTTAATGTAGTTACTGAAGCTTTCTTT.

This clonotype was seen many times. V gene TRBV3-1 combines with J gene TRBJ2-5; the match to TRBD1 covers 7 bases. The CDR3 length is 15 residues. V gave up 0 bases and J gave up 2 bases; unmatched junction bases: 3. CDR1 and CDR2 from the germline V gene are LGHDT and YNNKEL (reference sequence). CDR3 coding DNA: TGTGCCAGCAGCCAAGACCAGGGACAGCAAGAGACCCAGTACTTC. This codes for CASSQDQGQQETQYF.

In this sample, this clonotype turned up many times. The chain is built from TRBV29-1 and TRBJ1-1, with unresolved D. This CDR3 region has 16 residues. The V gene lost 0 bases and the J gene lost 0 bases, with 14 bases spanning the gap. CDR1 and CDR2 from the germline V gene are SQVTM and ANQGSEA. CDR3 DNA sequence: TGCAGCGTTGAAGAACCCAGGCATCACCTGAACACTGAAGCTTTCTTT. As protein: CSVEEPRHHLNTEAFF. Using reference TRBV29-1 and TRBJ1-1 for the parts outside the CDR3, the full variable domain is SAVISQKPSRDICQRGTSLTIQCQVDSQVTMMFWYRQQPGQSLTLIATANQGSEATYESGFVIDKFPISRPNLTFSTLTVSNMSPEDSSIYLCSVEEPRHHLNTEAFFGQGTRLTVV.

This clonotype appeared a few times. The rearrangement links TRBV30 to TRBJ1-3; 7 nucleotides agree with TRBD1. The germline CDR1 and CDR2 sequences are GTSNPN and SVGIG (reference sequence). The CDR3 spans 17 residues. V gave up 4 bases and J gave up 5 bases; unmatched junction bases: 17. The chain's CDR3 is CAWTRAHPGQSRNTIYF. Here the CDR3 DNA reads TGTGCCTGGACCCGCGCACACCCGGGACAGAGCCGAAACACCATATATTTT.

This chain connects TRBV25-1 to TRBJ2-7; D is possibly TRBD2 (5 bases). Germline V gives CDR1 MGHDK, CDR2 SYGVNS. Trimming pared 4 bases from V and 0 bases from J, leaving 10 bases between. The CDR3 is made up of 14 amino acids. The CDR3 nucleotides read TGTGCCAGCAGTGTTCCGGGGTCCTCCTACGAGCAGTACTTC. Protein sequence: CASSVPGSSYEQYF.

The table lists this clonotype with many counts. This chain connects TRBV6-2 or TRBV6-3 to TRBJ1-5; D is unresolved. This CDR3 has 15 residues. CDR1 and CDR2 from the germline V gene are MNHEY and SVGEGT. V lost 3 bases, J lost 5 bases, and 14 bases lay in between. CDR3 DNA: TGTGCCAGCAGTTATTGGGAGAGAGGACATCAGCCCCAGCATTTT. Protein: CASSYWERGHQPQHF.

This clonotype has ten or more counts. The rearrangement uses TRBV6-1 and TRBJ1-2; unclear D gene. Germline V CDR1 and CDR2: MNHNS, SASEGT. CDR3 size: 14 residues. With 11 bases removed from V and 2 bases from J, the gap between germline ends came to 18 bases. CDR3 amino acids: CASKDTGLNYGYTF. The CDR3 bases are TGTGCCTCAAAAGATACCGGGCTGAACTATGGCTACACCTTC.

Ten or more counts support this clonotype. The chain has TRBV6-1 and TRBJ1-5, with D possibly TRBD1 on 5 matching bases. This CDR3 is built from 16 residues. V was clipped by 0 bases and J by 6 bases, with 15 bases between them. Looked up from germline, CDR1 is MNHNS and CDR2 is SASEGT. The CDR3 nucleotides are TGTGCCAGCAGTGAAGCGGGCGGAGCAGGGCGTCAGCCCCAGCATTTT. Translating gives CASSEAGGAGRQPQHF.

This clonotype was seen ten or more times. The chain employs TRBV7-3 and TRBJ1-1; 7 nucleotides match TRBD1. The CDR3 contains 16 residues. CDR1 and CDR2 from the germline V gene are SGHTA and FQGTGA. After removal of 5 bases from V and 3 bases from J, the junction contained 12 bases not matched to a gene. CDR3 amino acids: CASSTTPTGWYTEAFF. In DNA, the CDR3 is TGTGCCAGCAGCACTACCCCGACAGGGTGGTACACTGAAGCTTTCTTT.

At least ten counts were recorded for this clonotype. The rearrangement links TRBV12-3 or TRBV12-4 to TRBJ1-1; no definite D call. V lost 5 bases to trimming and J lost 10 bases, with 14 bases between them. The CDR3 totals 12 residues. Written as DNA, the CDR3 is TGTGCCAGCAGTCTGGAACGGCCGCGAGCTTTCTTT. Translating it yields CASSLERPRAFF.

The gene calls are TRBV6-6 and TRBJ2-1, with 14 bases matching TRBD2. Germline-derived CDR1 and CDR2 are MNHNY and SVGAGI (reference sequence). J was trimmed by 8 bases and V by 0 bases; bases with no gene match: 6. The CDR3 consists of 17 residues. CDR3 in amino acids: CASSYSGTSGSSHEQFF. For the CDR3, the DNA is TGTGCCAGCAGTTACTCCGGGACTAGCGGGAGTAGTCATGAGCAGTTCTTC.